This T cell receptor beta chain stems from a study of T cell responses to AZD1222 COVID-19 vaccine. The wider study: It was second doses at about 4 or about 12 weeks that were pooled.

Repertoires were generated with immunoSEQ multiplex PCR, while TCRdb's copy carries only in-frame clones and drops some. The sample contains about 180,000 clones, just over 90% of which appear only once. This clone occurred a few times. V gave up 0 bases and J gave up 6 bases, with 9 bases separating them. Germline CDR1 SGHTA, CDR2 FQGNSA. This CDR3 region has 14 residues. The chain recombines TRBV7-2 with TRBJ2-4; perhaps D is TRBD1 or TRBD2 (6 bases each). Sequenced here: peripheral blood, sampled on day 0 of AZD1222 vaccination. The TCR originated in an adult in good health. For the CDR3, the DNA is TGTGCCAGCAGCTTAGCAGGGGGGAGAAACATTCAGTACTTC. Residues: CASSLAGGRNIQYF. The variable domain in full, completed from reference TRBV7-2 and TRBJ2-4, reads GAGVSQSPSNKVTEKGKDVELRCDPISGHTALYWYRQSLGQGLEFLIYFQGNSAPDKSGLPSDRFSAERTGGSVSTLTIQRTQQEDSAVYLCASSLAGGRNIQYFGAGTRLSVL.